This T cell receptor beta chain was captured by sequencing in a study of blood T cell repertoires in COVID-19 (dated by TCRdb to 2018 to 2021). Context from the whole study: Collaborator samples came from the United States, Italy and Spain and covered acute and convalescent phases of COVID-19. Nearly every sample came with metadata listing a de-identified subject ID, COVID-19 status, age in years and sex. A freely available public database, intended as a resource for researchers studying the immune response to SARS-CoV-2, is where the repertoires were released. Samples came from the ongoing ImmuneRACE study (first 160 participants) plus 1,254 subjects from 6 global collaborators. Deeply sampled blood TCRbeta repertoires from subjects exposed to, actively infected with, or recovered from COVID-19 were included in the dataset. The material from the prospective study consisted of cDNA or gDNA derived from T cells, B-cell-depleted T cells, or PBMCs. Where available, HLA class I and class II types were obtained from metadata supplied by the sample provider rather than from assay-based typing. Beyond this particular receptor, the publication reports: The quantity of clinical and demographic metadata differed by source and by participant and was supplied without curation.

One collaborating source in Seattle enrolled patients during active infection and followed them longitudinally through the course of disease. Collaborating institutions collected whole blood in K2EDTA tubes following their own protocols. Collaborator samples were shipped for TCRbeta analysis as frozen whole blood, isolated PBMCs, or DNA extracted from either sample type. V and J are truncated by 3 bases and 0 bases respectively, leaving an intervening sequence of 11 bases. The CDR3 runs 15 amino acids, cysteine and phenylalanine included. Of all the DNA, just the CDR3 is kept, 45 bases in frame from base 1. CDR1 and CDR2 are read off the germline V gene as MDHEN and SYDVKM. TCRbeta CDR3 regions were amplified from genomic DNA by means of the immunoSEQ Assay, a bias-controlled multiplex PCR. Regarding the original processing steps: The number of nucleated cells in each sample was estimated by amplification of reference gene primers within the assay. To quantify the absolute abundance of each unique TCRbeta CDR3 rearrangement, sequence reads were collapsed and filtered. For each sample, productive Simpson clonality was calculated by taking the square root of Simpson's diversity index across productive rearrangements. As stored in TCRdb, this immuneACCESS dataset retains in-frame rearrangements with V and J assigned. A fraction of the clones does not appear; measured against another copy, unresolved V genes explain less than half of the discrepancy, and the remainder lacks a known reason. For V, J and clone size, that table is used; D and trimming come from the DNA. Across this sample there are 150,000 to 200,000 clones, with over 80% seen only once. Nearly 5% of the sample belongs to the ten largest clones.

Points on this clone: Its recognized antigen is unknown. No quality values exist for individual bases; no much larger clone is one base distant.

The clonotype was recovered from a man aged 25-45 years with COVID-19, enrolled during active disease. The sample was peripheral blood. The V and J segments used are TRBV28 and TRBJ1-2, with TRBD1 as a weak D call on 6 bases. The CDR3 has the sequence CASSFGTRANYGYTF. DNA sequence: TGTGCCAGCAGTTTTGGGACACGGGCTAACTATGGCTACACCTTC.